This T cell receptor (beta chain) derives from a study of tumor-infiltrating lymphocytes in primary liver carcinoma. From around 18-30 mg of unsorted bulk tissue, DNA and RNA were co-extracted together. Per germline, CDR1 MNHEY and CDR2 SVGAGI. This CDR3 has 20 residues. A primer matching the constant region was used to make TCR beta cDNA from 450 to 500 ng of total RNA. Researchers made the TCR beta libraries by running three nested multiplex PCR rounds with slightly modified ARM-PCR. The two initial PCR rounds, 9 to 11 cycles each, used TRBV1-TRBV30 forward and C-beta reverse primers. From the multiplex PCR reads, TCRdb called clonotypes with MiXCR, one entry per CDR3 protein. The data hold roughly 36,000 distinct CDR3 sequences, with roughly 80% observed a single time. A note on this clonotype: One junction end does not reproduce the germline sequence, and a read error may be involved.

The gene calls are TRBV6-5 and TRBJ1-4; 8 positions match TRBD1. The TCR was taken from a man in his forties or fifties with primary liver carcinoma and hepatitis B virus infection. The sequencing sample was made of tumor-adjacent normal liver tissue. DNA for the CDR3: TGTGCCAGCAGTCCCGGGACAGGCAAAGTCTTTCTTGTAACTAATGAACAACTGTTTTTT. This gives the protein CASSPGTGKVFLVTNEQLFF.